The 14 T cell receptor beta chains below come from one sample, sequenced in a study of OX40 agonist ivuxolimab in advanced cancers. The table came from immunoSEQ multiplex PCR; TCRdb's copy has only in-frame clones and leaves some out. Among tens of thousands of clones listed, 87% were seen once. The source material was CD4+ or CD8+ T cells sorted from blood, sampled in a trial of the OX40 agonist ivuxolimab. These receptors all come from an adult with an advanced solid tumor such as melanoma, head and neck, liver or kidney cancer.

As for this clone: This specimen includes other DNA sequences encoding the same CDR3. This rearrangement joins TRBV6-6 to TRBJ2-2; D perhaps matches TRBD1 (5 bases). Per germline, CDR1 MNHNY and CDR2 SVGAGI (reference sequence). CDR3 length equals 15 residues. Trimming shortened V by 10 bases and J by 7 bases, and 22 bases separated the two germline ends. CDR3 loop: CAIQGTRALDGELFF. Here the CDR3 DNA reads TGTGCCATCCAGGGTACCAGGGCGTTGGACGGGGAGCTGTTTTTT.

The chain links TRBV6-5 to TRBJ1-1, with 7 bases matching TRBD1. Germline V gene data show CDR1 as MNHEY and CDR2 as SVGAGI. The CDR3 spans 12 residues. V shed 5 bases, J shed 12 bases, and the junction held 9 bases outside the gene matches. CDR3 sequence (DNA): TGTGCCAGCAGTGCGGGGGGACAGACAACTTTCTTT. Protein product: CASSAGGQTTFF.

As DNA, the CDR3 is TGCGCCAGCAGCCAAGAACTTACAACTAATGAAAAACTGTTTTTT. This sequence encodes CASSQELTTNEKLFF. J is TRBJ1-4 and V is TRBV4-1; D is unresolved. The CDR3 runs 15 residues. Germline CDR1 MGHRA, CDR2 YSYEKL. Between the trimmed V and J ends, which lost 0 bases and 0 bases, there was a span of 5 bases.

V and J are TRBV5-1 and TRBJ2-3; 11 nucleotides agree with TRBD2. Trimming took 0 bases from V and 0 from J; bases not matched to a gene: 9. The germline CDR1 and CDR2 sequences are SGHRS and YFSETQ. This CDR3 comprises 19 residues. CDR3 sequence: CASSLALLAGAQSTDTQYF. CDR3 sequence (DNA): TGCGCCAGCAGCTTGGCCTTACTAGCGGGGGCGCAAAGCACAGATACGCAGTATTTT.

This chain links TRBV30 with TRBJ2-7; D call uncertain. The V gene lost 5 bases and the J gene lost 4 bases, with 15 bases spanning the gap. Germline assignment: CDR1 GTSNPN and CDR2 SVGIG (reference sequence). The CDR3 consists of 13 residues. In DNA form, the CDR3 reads TGTGCCTGGGAGGTTCCCCTCCTATACGAGCAGTACTTC. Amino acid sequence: CAWEVPLLYEQYF.

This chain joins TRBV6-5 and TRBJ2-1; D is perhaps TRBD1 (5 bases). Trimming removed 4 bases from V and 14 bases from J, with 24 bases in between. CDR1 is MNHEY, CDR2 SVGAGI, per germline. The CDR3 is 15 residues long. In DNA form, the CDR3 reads TGTGCCAGCAGTTTCCAGGGTAACGTTAACCCCGTTAAGTTCTTC. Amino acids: CASSFQGNVNPVKFF.

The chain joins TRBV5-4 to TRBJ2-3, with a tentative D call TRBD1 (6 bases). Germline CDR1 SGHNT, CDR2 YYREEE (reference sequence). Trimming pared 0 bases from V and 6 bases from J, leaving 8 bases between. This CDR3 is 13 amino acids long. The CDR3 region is CASSLDREDTQYF. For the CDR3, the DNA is TGTGCCAGCAGCTTGGACAGGGAGGATACGCAGTATTTT.

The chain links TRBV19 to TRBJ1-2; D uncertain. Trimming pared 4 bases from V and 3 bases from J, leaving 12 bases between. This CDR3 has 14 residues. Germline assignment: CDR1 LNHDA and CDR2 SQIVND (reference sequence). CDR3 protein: CASSTPPFDYGYTF. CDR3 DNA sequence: TGTGCCAGTAGTACCCCTCCTTTTGACTATGGCTACACCTTC.

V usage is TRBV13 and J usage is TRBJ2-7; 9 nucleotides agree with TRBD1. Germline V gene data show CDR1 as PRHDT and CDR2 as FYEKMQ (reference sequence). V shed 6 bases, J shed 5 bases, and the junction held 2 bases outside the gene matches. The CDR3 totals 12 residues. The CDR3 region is CASSRTGDEQYF. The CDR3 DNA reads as TGTGCCAGCAGTCGGACAGGGGACGAGCAGTACTTC.

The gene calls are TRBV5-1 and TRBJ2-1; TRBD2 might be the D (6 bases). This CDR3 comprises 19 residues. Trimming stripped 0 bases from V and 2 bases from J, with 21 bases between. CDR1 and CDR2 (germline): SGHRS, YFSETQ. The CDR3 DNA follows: TGCGCCAGCAGCTTGGCTGGGGGGTGGACCCGAACGACCTACAATGAGCAGTTCTTC. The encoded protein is CASSLAGGWTRTTYNEQFF.

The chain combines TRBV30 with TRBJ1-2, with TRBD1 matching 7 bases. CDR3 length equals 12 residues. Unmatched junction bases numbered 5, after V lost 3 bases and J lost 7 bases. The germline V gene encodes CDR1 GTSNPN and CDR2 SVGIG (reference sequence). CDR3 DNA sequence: TGTGCCTGGAGGGGTTCAGGGGGTGGCTACACCTTC. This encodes CAWRGSGGGYTF.

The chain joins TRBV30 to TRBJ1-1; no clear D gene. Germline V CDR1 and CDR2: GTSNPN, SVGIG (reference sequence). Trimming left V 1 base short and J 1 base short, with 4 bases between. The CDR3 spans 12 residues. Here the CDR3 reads CAWSDGNTEAFF. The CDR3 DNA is TGTGCCTGGAGTGATGGGAACACTGAAGCTTTCTTT.

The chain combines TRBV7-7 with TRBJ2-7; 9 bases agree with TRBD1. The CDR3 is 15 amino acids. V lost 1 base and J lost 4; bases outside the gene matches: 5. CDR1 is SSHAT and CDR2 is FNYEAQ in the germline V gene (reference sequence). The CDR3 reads CASSLEGGQGYEQYF. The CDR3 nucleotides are TGTGCCAGCAGCTTAGAAGGAGGACAGGGGTACGAGCAGTACTTC.

The CDR3 is CASSGDPRGSGELFF. The CDR3 DNA reads TGTGCCAGCAGCGGAGATCCCCGTGGCTCCGGGGAGCTGTTTTTT. V gene TRBV5-6 combines with J gene TRBJ2-2; D remains unclear. CDR1 and CDR2 from the germline V gene are SGHDT and YYEEEE. Trimming removed 4 bases from V and 6 bases from J, with 16 bases in between. CDR3 length equals 15 residues. The full variable domain, in which reference TRBV5-6 and TRBJ2-2 provide the parts outside the CDR3, is DAGVTQSPTHLIKTRGQQVTLRCSPKSGHDTVSWYQQALGQGPQFIFQYYEEEERQRGNFPDRFSGHQFPNYSSELNVNALLLGDSALYLCASSGDPRGSGELFFGEGSRLTVL.